The 3 T cell receptor beta chains presented below share a single source sample, sequenced in a study of blood T cell repertoires in COVID-19. Some clones are missing from TCRdb's copy, which holds only in-frame ones; the method was immunoSEQ multiplex PCR. The data contain 150,000 to 200,000 clones, roughly four fifths of them singletons. The specimen was PBMCs or T cells enriched from blood (not recorded which). The receptor source for this set is a man in his fifties who had recovered from COVID-19.

The chain is built from TRBV6-1 and TRBJ1-2; TRBD1 agrees at 11 bases. Unmatched junction bases numbered 11, after V lost 0 bases and J lost 8 bases. Looked up from germline, CDR1 is MNHNS and CDR2 is SASEGT. This CDR3 region has 17 residues. The CDR3 here is CASSEAPDRGLLWGYTF. The CDR3 region has the DNA TGTGCCAGCAGTGAAGCACCGGACAGGGGGCTGTTGTGGGGCTACACCTTC.

V is TRBV7-9 and J is TRBJ1-5; tentatively, D is TRBD1 (5 bases). The ends were cut back, 1 base at V and 2 bases at J, with 12 bases in the middle. Germline V lookup: CDR1 SEHNR, CDR2 FQNEAQ (reference sequence). CDR3 length: 16 amino acids. In DNA form, the CDR3 reads TGTGCCAGCAGCTTAGTTTCAGGGACTGGCAATCAGCCCCAGCATTTT. Translating gives CASSLVSGTGNQPQHF.

The chain couples TRBV3-1 (or the pseudogene TRBV3-2) to TRBJ1-6; possible D gene TRBD1, 5 bases. The germline V and J ends were trimmed by 1 base and 8 bases, with 15 bases remaining between them. The CDR3 runs 16 residues. Germline loops: CDR1 LGHDT, CDR2 YNNKEL (reference sequence). The CDR3 sequence: CASSQGGVFRDSPLHF. CDR3 DNA: TGTGCCAGCAGCCAAGGGGGGGTTTTCAGGGATTCACCCCTCCACTTT.